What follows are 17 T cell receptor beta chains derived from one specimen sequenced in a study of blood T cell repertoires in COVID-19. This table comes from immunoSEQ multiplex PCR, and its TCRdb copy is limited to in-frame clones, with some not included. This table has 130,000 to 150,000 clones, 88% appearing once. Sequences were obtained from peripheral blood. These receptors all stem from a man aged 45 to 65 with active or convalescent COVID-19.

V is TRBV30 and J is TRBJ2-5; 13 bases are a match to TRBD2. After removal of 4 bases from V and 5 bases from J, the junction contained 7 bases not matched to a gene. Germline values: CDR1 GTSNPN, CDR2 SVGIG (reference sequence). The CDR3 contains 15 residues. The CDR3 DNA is TGTGCCTGGACAAGGACTAGCGGGAGAGGGGAGACCCAGTACTTC. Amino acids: CAWTRTSGRGETQYF.

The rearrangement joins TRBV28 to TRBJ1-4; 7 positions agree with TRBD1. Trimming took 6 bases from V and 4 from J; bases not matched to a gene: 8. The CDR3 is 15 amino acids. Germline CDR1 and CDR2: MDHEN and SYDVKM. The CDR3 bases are TGTGCCAGCAGCAGACTACAGGGGTTTAATGAAAAACTGTTTTTT. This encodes CASSRLQGFNEKLFF.

The CDR3 nucleotides are TGTGCCAGCAGCTTGGATCGACTAGCGGGAGTTACGAATGAGCAGTTCTTC. Amino acid sequence: CASSLDRLAGVTNEQFF. The chain carries TRBV5-4 and TRBJ2-1, with 12 bases matching TRBD2. The CDR3 has 17 amino acids. Germline trimming cut 0 bases from V and 7 bases from J; bases unmatched to any gene: 8. The germline CDR1 and CDR2 sequences are SGHNT and YYREEE (reference sequence).

CDR3 amino acids: CATSTGTSGANVLTF. The CDR3 bases are TGTGCCACCTCGACAGGTACCTCTGGGGCCAACGTCCTGACTTTC. This chain uses TRBV6-5 with TRBJ2-6, with a possible D match to TRBD1 (6 bases). The CDR3 runs 15 residues. Trimming cost V 10 bases and J 0 bases, with 13 bases left between them. Germline-derived CDR1 and CDR2 are MNHEY and SVGAGI.

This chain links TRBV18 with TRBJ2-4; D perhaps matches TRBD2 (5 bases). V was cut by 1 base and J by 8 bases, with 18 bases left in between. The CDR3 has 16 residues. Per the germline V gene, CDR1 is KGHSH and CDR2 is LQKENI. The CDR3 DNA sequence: TGTGCCAGCTCACCACAGGGTTCAGGACTTGGGGACATTCAGTACTTC. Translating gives CASSPQGSGLGDIQYF.

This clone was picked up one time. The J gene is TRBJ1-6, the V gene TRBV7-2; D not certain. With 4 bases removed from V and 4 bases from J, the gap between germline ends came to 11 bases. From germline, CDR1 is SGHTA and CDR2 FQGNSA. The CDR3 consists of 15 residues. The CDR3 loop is CASSSWAPYNSPLHF. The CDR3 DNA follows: TGTGCCAGCAGCTCATGGGCCCCATATAATTCACCCCTCCACTTT.

CDR3 nucleotides: TGTGCCAGCAGTTTAGTCGGACAGGGGGCCGGTCAGCCCCAGCATTTT. Residues: CASSLVGQGAGQPQHF. The rearrangement uses TRBV27 and TRBJ1-5, with TRBD1 identical over 11 bases. CDR3 length equals 16 residues. Trimming took 2 bases from V and 6 from J; bases not matched to a gene: 6. Germline assignment: CDR1 MNHEY and CDR2 SMNVEV (reference sequence).

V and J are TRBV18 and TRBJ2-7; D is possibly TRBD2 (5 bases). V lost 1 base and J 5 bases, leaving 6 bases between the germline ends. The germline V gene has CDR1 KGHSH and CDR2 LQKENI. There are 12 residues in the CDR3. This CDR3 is CASSPRENEQYF. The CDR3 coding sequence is TGTGCCAGCTCACCACGGGAGAACGAGCAGTACTTC.

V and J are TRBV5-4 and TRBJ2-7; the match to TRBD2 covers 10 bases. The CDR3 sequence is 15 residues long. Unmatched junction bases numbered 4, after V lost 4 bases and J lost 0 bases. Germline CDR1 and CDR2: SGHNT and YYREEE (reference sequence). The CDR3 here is CASSPTSGSSYEQYF. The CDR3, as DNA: TGTGCCAGCAGCCCGACTAGCGGGTCCTCCTACGAGCAGTACTTC. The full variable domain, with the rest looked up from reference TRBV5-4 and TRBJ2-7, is ETGVTQSPTHLIKTRGQQVTLRCSSQSGHNTVSWYQQALGQGPQFIFQYYREEENGRGNFPPRFSGLQFPNYSSELNVNALELDDSALYLCASSPTSGSSYEQYFGPGTRLTVT.

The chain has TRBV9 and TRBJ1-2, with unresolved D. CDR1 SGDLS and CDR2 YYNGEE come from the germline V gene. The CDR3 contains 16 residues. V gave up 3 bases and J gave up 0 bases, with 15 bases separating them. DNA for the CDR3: TGTGCCAGCAGCGCCCGTAGTCTGAGGGCTAACTATGGCTACACCTTC. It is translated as CASSARSLRANYGYTF.

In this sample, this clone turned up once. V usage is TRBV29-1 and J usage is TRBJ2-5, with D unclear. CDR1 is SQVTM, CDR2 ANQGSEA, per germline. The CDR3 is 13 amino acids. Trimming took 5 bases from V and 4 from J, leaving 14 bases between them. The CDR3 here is CSVPKGESETQYF. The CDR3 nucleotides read TGCAGCGTTCCGAAAGGAGAGTCAGAGACCCAGTACTTC.

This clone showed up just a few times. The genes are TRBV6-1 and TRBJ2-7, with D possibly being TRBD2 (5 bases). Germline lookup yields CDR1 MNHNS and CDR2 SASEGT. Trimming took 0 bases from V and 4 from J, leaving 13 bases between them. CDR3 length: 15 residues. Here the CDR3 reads CASSEAMAGGYEQYF. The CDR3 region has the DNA TGTGCCAGCAGTGAAGCAATGGCAGGCGGGTACGAGCAGTACTTC.

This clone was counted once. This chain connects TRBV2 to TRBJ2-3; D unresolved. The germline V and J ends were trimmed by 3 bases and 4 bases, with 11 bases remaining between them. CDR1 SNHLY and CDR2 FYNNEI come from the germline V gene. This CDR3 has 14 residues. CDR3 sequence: CASSDPDTSDTQYF. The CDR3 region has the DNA TGTGCCAGCAGTGACCCCGACACTTCAGATACGCAGTATTTT.

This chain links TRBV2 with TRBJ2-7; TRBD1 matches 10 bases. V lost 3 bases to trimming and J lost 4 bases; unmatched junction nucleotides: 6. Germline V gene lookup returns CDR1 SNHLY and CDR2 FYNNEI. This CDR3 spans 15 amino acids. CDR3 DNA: TGTGCCAGCAGTGACGGACAGGGGGGAAAATACGAGCAGTACTTC. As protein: CASSDGQGGKYEQYF.

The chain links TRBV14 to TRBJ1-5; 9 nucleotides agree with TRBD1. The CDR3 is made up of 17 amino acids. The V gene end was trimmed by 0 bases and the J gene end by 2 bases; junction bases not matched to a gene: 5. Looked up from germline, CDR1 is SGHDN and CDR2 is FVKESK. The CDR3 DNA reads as TGTGCCAGCAGCCAAGAACAGGGGGCTAGGGGCAATCAGCCCCAGCATTTT. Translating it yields CASSQEQGARGNQPQHF.

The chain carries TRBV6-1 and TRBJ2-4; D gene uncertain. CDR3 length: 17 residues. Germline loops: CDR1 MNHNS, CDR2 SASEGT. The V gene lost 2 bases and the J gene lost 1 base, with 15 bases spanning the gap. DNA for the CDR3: TGTGCCAGCAGTGAACGAGCCGGTTGGGCGGCCAAAAACATTCAGTACTTC. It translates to CASSERAGWAAKNIQYF.

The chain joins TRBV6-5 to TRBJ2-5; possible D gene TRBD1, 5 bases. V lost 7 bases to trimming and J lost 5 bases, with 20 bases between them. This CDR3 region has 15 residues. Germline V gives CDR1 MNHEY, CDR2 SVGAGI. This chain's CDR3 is CASNPGGADLETQYF. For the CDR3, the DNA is TGTGCCAGCAACCCGGGTGGGGCGGATTTGGAGACCCAGTACTTC.